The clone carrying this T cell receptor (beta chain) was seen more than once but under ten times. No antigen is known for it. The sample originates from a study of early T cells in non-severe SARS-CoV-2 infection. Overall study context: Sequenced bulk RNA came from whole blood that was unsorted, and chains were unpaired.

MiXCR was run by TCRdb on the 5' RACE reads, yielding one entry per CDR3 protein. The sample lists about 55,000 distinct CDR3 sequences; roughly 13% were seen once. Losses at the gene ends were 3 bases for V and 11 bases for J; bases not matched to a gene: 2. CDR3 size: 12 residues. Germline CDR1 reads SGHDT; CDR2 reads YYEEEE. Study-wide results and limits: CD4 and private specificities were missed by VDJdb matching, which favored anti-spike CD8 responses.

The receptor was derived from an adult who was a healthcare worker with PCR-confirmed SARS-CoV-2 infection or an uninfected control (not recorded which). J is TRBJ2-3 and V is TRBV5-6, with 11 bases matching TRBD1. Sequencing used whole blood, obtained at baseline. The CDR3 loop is CASSSDRGRQYF. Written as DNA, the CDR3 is TGTGCCAGCAGCTCGGACAGGGGGCGGCAGTATTTT.